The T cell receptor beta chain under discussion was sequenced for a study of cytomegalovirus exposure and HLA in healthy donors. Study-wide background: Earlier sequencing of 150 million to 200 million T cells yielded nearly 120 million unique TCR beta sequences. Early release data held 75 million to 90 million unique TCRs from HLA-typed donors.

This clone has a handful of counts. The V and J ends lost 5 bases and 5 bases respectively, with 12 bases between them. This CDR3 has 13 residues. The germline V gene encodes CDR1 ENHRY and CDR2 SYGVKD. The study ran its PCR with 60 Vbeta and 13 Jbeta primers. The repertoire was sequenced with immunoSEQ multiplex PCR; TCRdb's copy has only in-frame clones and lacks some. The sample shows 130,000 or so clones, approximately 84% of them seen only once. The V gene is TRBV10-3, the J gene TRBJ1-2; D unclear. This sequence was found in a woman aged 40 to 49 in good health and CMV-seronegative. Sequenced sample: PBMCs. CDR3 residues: CAISTIDTYGYTF. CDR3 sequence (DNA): TGTGCCATCAGTACCATTGACACGTATGGCTACACCTTC.